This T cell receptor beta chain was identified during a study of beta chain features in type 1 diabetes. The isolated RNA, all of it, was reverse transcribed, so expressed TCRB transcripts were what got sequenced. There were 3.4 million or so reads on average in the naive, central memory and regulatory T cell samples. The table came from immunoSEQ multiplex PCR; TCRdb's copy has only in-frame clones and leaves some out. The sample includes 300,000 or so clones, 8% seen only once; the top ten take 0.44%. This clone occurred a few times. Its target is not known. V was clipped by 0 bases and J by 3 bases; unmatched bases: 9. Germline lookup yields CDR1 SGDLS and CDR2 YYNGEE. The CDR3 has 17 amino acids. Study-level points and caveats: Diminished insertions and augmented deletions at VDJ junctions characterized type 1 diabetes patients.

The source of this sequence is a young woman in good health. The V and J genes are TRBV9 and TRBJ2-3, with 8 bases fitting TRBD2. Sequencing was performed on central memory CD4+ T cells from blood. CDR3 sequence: CASSVAVGGRRTDTQYF. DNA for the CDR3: TGTGCCAGCAGCGTAGCAGTCGGCGGGAGGAGGACAGATACGCAGTATTTT.